The T cell receptor (beta chain) under discussion was sequenced for a study of graft-versus-host responses after intestinal transplantation. Study at large: Grafts were multivisceral, liver-intestinal, or isolated intestinal. Anti-thymocyte globulin induction, then tacrolimus and steroids for about 3 years, went to all recipients. General study points: Ileal or blood samples showed some GvH clones first, and such clones were also found in recipient marrow. Levels of circulating GvH clones at their peak were associated with early post-transplant HvG declines.

Notes on this clone: The antigen remains undetermined.

The V gene's germline CDR1 is LGHNA and CDR2 YNFKEQ. The CDR3 extends over 15 amino acids. Assay: immunoSEQ multiplex PCR; the TCRdb copy retains only in-frame clones and omits some. The data hold more than 100,000 clones, with 80% to 95% observed a single time. The chain carries TRBV4-2 and TRBJ2-5; D perhaps matches TRBD2 (5 bases). The tail of the sequence fits TRBJ2-7 better, so the J call may be wrong. This sequence originates from a human donor who received an intestinal transplant. Sequenced material: unstimulated CD8+ T cells sorted from spleen or lymph node cells, taken before intestinal transplant. This chain's CDR3 is CASSQATGSTYEQYF. As DNA, the CDR3 is TGTGCCAGCAGCCAAGCGACGGGGTCGACCTACGAGCAGTACTTC.